This entry concerns a single TCR beta chain. The entry originates in a study of T cell responses to AZD1222 COVID-19 vaccine. Clones were sequenced by immunoSEQ multiplex PCR, and TCRdb holds only the in-frame ones, with some missing. This sample has around 140,000 clones, with 88% found just once. Germline V lookup: CDR1 LNHDA, CDR2 SQIVND (reference sequence). V lost 7 bases, J lost 0 bases, and 12 bases lay in between. CDR3 length: 14 amino acids. J is TRBJ1-2 and V is TRBV19; maybe TRBD1 (5 bases). The sample here was peripheral blood, taken 28 days after the second dose of the MenACWY control vaccine. This clonotype was sampled from an adult who received the MenACWY meningococcal vaccine as a control. The CDR3 coding sequence is TGTGCCAGTACCCGACAGAGAGCTAACTATGGCTACACCTTC. Amino acids: CASTRQRANYGYTF.